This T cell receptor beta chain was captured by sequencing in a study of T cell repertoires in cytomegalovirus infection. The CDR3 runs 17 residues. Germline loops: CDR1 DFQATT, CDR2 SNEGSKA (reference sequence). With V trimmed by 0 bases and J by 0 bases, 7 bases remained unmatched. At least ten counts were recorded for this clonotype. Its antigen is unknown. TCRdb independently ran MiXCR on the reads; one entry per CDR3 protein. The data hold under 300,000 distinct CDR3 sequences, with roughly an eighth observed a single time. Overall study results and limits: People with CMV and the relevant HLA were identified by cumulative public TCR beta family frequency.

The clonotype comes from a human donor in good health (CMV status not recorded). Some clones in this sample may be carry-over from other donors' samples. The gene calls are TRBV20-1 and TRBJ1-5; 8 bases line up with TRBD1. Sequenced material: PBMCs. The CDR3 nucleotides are TGCAGTGCTAGAGAGACAGGGGCGCCTTATAGCAATCAGCCCCAGCATTTT. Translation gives CSARETGAPYSNQPQHF.